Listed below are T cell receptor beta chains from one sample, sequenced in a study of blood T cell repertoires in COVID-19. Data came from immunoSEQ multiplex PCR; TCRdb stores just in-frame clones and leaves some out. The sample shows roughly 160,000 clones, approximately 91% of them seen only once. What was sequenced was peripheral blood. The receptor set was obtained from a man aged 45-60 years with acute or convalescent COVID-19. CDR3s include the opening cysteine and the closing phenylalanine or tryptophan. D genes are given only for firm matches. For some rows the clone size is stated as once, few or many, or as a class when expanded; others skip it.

cdr3_aa: CAWSLTGTGGNQPQHF; cdr3_nt: TGTGCCTGGAGTTTAACCGGGACAGGGGGTAATCAGCCCCAGCATTTT; v_call: TRBV30; clone_size: medium-sized; j_call: TRBJ1-5; d_call: TRBD1
cdr3_aa: CASSVPGAGANVLTF; cdr3_nt: TGTGCCAGCAGTGTACCGGGGGCTGGGGCCAACGTCCTGACTTTC; v_call: TRBV28; clone_size: NA; j_call: TRBJ2-6; d_call: NA
cdr3_aa: CASGLVTSGSQETQYF; cdr3_nt: TGTGCTAGTGGTTTGGTAACTAGCGGGTCACAAGAGACCCAGTACTTC; v_call: TRBV12-5; clone_size: NA; j_call: TRBJ2-5; d_call: TRBD2
cdr3_aa: CASSFKAASGGNEQFF; cdr3_nt: TGTGCCAGCAGCTTTAAGGCGGCTAGCGGGGGCAATGAGCAGTTCTTC; v_call: TRBV14; clone_size: NA; j_call: TRBJ2-1; d_call: TRBD2
cdr3_aa: CASSRIQGTGYYGYTF; cdr3_nt: TGTGCCAGCAGCCGCATACAGGGGACTGGATACTATGGCTACACCTTC; v_call: TRBV3-1/TRBV3-2; clone_size: NA; j_call: TRBJ1-2; d_call: TRBD1
cdr3_aa: CASSPPTGGAFTEAFF; cdr3_nt: TGTGCCAGCAGCCCCCCCACAGGGGGCGCTTTTACTGAAGCTTTCTTT; v_call: TRBV7-9; clone_size: NA; j_call: TRBJ1-1; d_call: TRBD1
cdr3_aa: CASSLTRERYEQYF; cdr3_nt: TGTGCCAGCAGCTTAACTAGGGAACGGTACGAGCAGTACTTC; v_call: TRBV7-8; clone_size: NA; j_call: TRBJ2-7; d_call: NA
cdr3_aa: CAWSGGVGNTEAFF; cdr3_nt: TGTGCCTGGAGTGGGGGGGTTGGGAACACTGAAGCTTTCTTT; v_call: TRBV30; clone_size: NA; j_call: TRBJ1-1; d_call: NA
cdr3_aa: CASSFGQDSNQPQHF; cdr3_nt: TGTGCCAGCAGTTTCGGACAAGATAGCAATCAGCCCCAGCATTTT; v_call: TRBV7-8; clone_size: NA; j_call: TRBJ1-5; d_call: NA
cdr3_aa: CAISGKGPGNTEAFF; cdr3_nt: TGTGCCATCAGTGGTAAGGGGCCTGGAAACACTGAAGCTTTCTTT; v_call: TRBV10-3; clone_size: NA; j_call: TRBJ1-1; d_call: NA
cdr3_aa: CASRVGGSDTQYF; cdr3_nt: TGTGCCAGCAGGGTTGGGGGCTCAGATACGCAGTATTTT; v_call: TRBV27; clone_size: NA; j_call: TRBJ2-3; d_call: NA
cdr3_aa: CASSPGTPSTDTQYF; cdr3_nt: TGTGCCAGCAGCCCAGGGACACCTAGCACAGATACGCAGTATTTT; v_call: TRBV7-3; clone_size: NA; j_call: TRBJ2-3; d_call: NA
cdr3_aa: CSVDRVGYGYTF; cdr3_nt: TGCAGCGTTGATCGGGTCGGGTATGGCTACACCTTC; v_call: TRBV29-1; clone_size: NA; j_call: TRBJ1-2; d_call: NA